This T cell receptor (beta chain) was recovered during a study of blood T cells in healthy people across ages. Study-wide results and caveats: As age increased, TCR beta diversity per million T cells fell in a roughly linear fashion.

The V gene lost 3 bases and the J gene lost 2 bases, with 7 bases spanning the gap. Germline CDR1 is SNHLY and CDR2 is FYNNEI. The CDR3 extends over 14 amino acids. With a J-beta primer mix and a sample-barcoded 5' primer, a second PCR ran about 7 to 11 cycles. Tags on each cDNA molecule came from a template-switch adaptor with 12 random nucleotides. Every sample gave at least 2.5 million paired-end reads containing CDR3. TCRdb called the 5' RACE reads again in MiXCR, with one record for every CDR3 protein. The profile shows 650,000 to 800,000 distinct CDR3 sequences, about 51% of them singletons. In the case of this clonotype: The target antigen is unknown.

The sample consisted of blood. V usage is TRBV2 and J usage is TRBJ1-4; D unclear. This receptor was identified in a woman of 80 years or more in good health. The CDR3 spells CASSDPMTNEKLFF. CDR3 nucleotides: TGTGCCAGCAGTGACCCCATGACTAATGAAAAACTGTTTTTT.